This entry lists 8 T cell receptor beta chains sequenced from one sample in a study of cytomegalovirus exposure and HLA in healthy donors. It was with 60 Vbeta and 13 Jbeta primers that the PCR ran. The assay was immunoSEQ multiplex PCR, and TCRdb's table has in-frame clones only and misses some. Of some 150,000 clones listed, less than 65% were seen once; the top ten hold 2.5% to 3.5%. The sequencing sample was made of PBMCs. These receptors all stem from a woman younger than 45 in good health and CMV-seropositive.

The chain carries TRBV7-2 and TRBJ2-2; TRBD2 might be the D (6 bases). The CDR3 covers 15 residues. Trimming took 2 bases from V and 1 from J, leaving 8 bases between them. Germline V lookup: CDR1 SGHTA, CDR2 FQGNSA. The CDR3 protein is CASSLQAGNTGELFF. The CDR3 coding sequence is TGTGCCAGCAGCTTACAAGCGGGGAACACCGGGGAGCTGTTTTTT.

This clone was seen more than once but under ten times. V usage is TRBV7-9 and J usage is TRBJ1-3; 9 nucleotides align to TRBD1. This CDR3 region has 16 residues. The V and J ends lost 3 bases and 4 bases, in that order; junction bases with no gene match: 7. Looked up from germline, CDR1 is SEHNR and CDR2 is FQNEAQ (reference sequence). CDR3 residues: CASSLSQGARGNTIYF. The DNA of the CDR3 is TGTGCCAGCAGCTTGTCACAGGGGGCGAGAGGAAACACCATATATTTT. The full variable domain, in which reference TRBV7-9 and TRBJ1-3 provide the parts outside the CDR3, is DTGVSQNPRHKITKRGQNVTFRCDPISEHNRLYWYRQTLGQGPEFLTYFQNEAQLEKSRLLSDRFSAERPKGSFSTLEIQRTEQGDSAMYLCASSLSQGARGNTIYFGEGSWLTVV.

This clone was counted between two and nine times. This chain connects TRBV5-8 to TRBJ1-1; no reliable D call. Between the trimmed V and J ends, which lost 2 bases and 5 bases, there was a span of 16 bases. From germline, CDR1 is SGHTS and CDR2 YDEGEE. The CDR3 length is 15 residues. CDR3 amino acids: CASSFNSEGETEAFF. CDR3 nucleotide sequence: TGTGCCAGCAGCTTTAACTCCGAAGGAGAGACTGAAGCTTTCTTT.

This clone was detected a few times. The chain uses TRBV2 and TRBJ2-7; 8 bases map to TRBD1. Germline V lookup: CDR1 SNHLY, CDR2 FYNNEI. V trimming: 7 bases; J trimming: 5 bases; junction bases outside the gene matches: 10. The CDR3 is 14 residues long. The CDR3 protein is CASTADRAVNEQYF. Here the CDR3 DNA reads TGTGCCAGCACCGCGGACAGGGCGGTTAACGAGCAGTACTTC.

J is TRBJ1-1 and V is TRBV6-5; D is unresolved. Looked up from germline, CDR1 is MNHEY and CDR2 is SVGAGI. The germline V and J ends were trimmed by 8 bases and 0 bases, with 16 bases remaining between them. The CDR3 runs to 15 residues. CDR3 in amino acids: CASSQASSMNTEAFF. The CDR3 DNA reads TGTGCCAGCTCCCAGGCCTCCTCAATGAACACTGAAGCTTTCTTT.

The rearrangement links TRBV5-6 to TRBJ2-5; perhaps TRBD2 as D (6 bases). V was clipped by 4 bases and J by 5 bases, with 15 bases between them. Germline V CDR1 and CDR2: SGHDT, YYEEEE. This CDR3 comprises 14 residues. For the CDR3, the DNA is TGTGCCAGCAGCCGGAGGGCAGGGACGGAGACCCAGTACTTC. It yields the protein CASSRRAGTETQYF.

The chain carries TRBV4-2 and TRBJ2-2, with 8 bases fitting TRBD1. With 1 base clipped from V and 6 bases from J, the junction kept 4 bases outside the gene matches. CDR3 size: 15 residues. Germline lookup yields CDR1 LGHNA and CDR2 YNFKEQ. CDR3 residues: CASSQVWTGSGELFF. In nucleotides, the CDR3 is TGTGCCAGCAGCCAAGTATGGACAGGGTCCGGGGAGCTGTTTTTT.

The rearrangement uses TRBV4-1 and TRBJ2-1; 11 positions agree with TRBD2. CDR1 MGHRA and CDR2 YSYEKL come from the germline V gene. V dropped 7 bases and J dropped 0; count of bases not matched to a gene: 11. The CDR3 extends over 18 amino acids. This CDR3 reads CASKKYSGRGSSYNEQFF. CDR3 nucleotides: TGCGCCAGCAAAAAGTATAGCGGGAGGGGTAGCTCCTACAATGAGCAGTTCTTC.